The 23 T cell receptor beta chains in this list originate from one sample, sequenced in a study of response to subunit inactivated influenza vaccine. TCRdb reprocessed the RT-PCR reads via MiXCR and lists one record per CDR3 protein. The data hold around 160,000 distinct CDR3 sequences, with roughly a tenth observed a single time. This specimen consisted of non-naive T cells sorted from PBMCs, obtained about 40 days after vaccination. These receptors originate from a man aged 45-60 years who received an inactivated influenza vaccine.

This clonotype was picked up a small number of times. CDR3 sequence (DNA): TGTGCCAGCAGTAAATACCCAGACAGCTGGCCGAACACCGGGGAGCTGTTTTTT. Its protein product is CASSKYPDSWPNTGELFF. The V call is TRBV27, the J call TRBJ2-2; D possibly corresponds to TRBD1 (5 bases). Germline CDR1 and CDR2: MNHEY and SMNVEV (reference sequence). The V and J ends lost 5 bases and 0 bases respectively, with 19 bases between them. The CDR3 spans 18 residues.

This clonotype was seen ten or more times. The chain has TRBV5-6 and TRBJ2-7; D remains unclear. The CDR3 has 11 residues. Germline V lookup: CDR1 SGHDT, CDR2 YYEEEE. Trimming removed 4 bases from V and 7 bases from J, with 9 bases in between. The CDR3 region is CASSILGEQYF. For the CDR3, the DNA is TGTGCCAGCAGCATTCTGGGGGAGCAGTACTTC.

The CDR3 region is CASSPRDNSNIQYF. The CDR3 bases are TGTGCCAGCTCACCACGGGACAACTCAAACATTCAGTACTTC. The V gene is TRBV18, the J gene TRBJ2-4, with D possibly being TRBD1 (6 bases). The CDR3 runs to 14 residues. Trimming shortened V by 1 base and J by 6 bases, and 10 bases separated the two germline ends. Germline CDR1 KGHSH, CDR2 LQKENI.

This clonotype was seen just once. V and J are TRBV11-2 and TRBJ2-7; D perhaps matches TRBD1 (5 bases). The CDR3 runs 20 residues. Looked up from germline, CDR1 is SGHAT and CDR2 is FQNNGV. V was trimmed by 3 bases and J by 0 bases, leaving 27 bases between them. CDR3 in amino acids: CASSLVFSRGFVTGSYEQYF. The CDR3 DNA is TGTGCCAGCAGCTTGGTCTTTTCTCGTGGTTTCGTAACAGGCTCCTACGAGCAGTACTTC.

This clonotype was recorded many times. The chain joins TRBV6-2 or TRBV6-3 to TRBJ1-4; 10 positions agree with TRBD1. CDR3 size: 16 residues. Germline V gene data show CDR1 as MNHEY and CDR2 as SVGEGT. V lost 2 bases to trimming and J lost 8 bases; unmatched junction nucleotides: 8. CDR3 nucleotides: TGTGCCAGCAGTTACGCGGTCGGGACAGGGGACGAAAAACTGTTTTTT. Encoded protein: CASSYAVGTGDEKLFF.

This clonotype was counted ten times or more. The rearrangement joins TRBV7-8 to TRBJ2-7; D perhaps matches TRBD2 (6 bases). Germline V gene data show CDR1 as SGHVS and CDR2 as FQNEAQ. The CDR3 has 14 amino acids. V lost 1 base to trimming and J lost 4 bases, with 11 bases between them. The DNA for the CDR3 is TGTGCCAGCAGCTTAGTGGGGGGAATTTACGAGCAGTACTTC. It yields the protein CASSLVGGIYEQYF.

This clonotype appeared a few times. The chain uses TRBV20-1 and TRBJ1-6; 8 nucleotides agree with TRBD1. CDR3 length: 14 residues. The J segment lost 7 bases and the V segment lost 6 bases, leaving 8 bases of the junction unmatched. The germline gives CDR1 DFQATT, CDR2 SNEGSKA (reference sequence). CDR3 DNA: TGCAGTGCGGCCTGGACAGGGAGAAATTCACCCCTCCACTTT. Its translation: CSAAWTGRNSPLHF.

The chain joins TRBV4-2 to TRBJ2-5; TRBD2 matches 12 bases. CDR1 is LGHNA and CDR2 is YNFKEQ in the germline V gene. V trimming: 0 bases; J trimming: 5 bases; junction bases outside the gene matches: 4. The CDR3 is 16 amino acids. The CDR3 spells CASSQDPTSGGETQYF. CDR3 in DNA: TGTGCCAGCAGCCAAGATCCCACTAGCGGGGGGGAGACCCAGTACTTC.

A few counts support this clonotype. The genes are TRBV11-3 and TRBJ2-1; a weak D match, TRBD2 (5 bases). The V and J ends lost 5 bases and 0 bases respectively, with 5 bases between them. Germline V gene data show CDR1 as SGHNT and CDR2 as YENEEA. CDR3 length equals 13 residues. The CDR3 reads CASSEGSYNEQFF. The CDR3 DNA follows: TGTGCCAGCAGCGAGGGCTCCTACAATGAGCAGTTCTTC.

In its sample, this clonotype was seen many times. The CDR3 DNA is TGTGCCAGCAGCTTAGGGAGGGGTACCTACAATGAGCAGTTCTTC. Protein sequence: CASSLGRGTYNEQFF. The V and J genes are TRBV7-9 and TRBJ2-1, with D tentatively TRBD2 (6 bases). Trimming took off 1 base at V and 2 bases at J, with 9 bases between the two ends. The CDR3 loop spans 15 amino acids. Germline values: CDR1 SEHNR, CDR2 FQNEAQ (reference sequence).

This chain links TRBV18 with TRBJ2-5, with 8 bases fitting TRBD1. Per the germline V gene, CDR1 is KGHSH and CDR2 is LQKENI. The CDR3 has 14 residues. Unmatched junction bases numbered 4, after V lost 3 bases and J lost 4 bases. The CDR3 loop is CASSPPGGGETQYF. CDR3 DNA sequence: TGTGCCAGCTCACCGCCAGGGGGCGGAGAGACCCAGTACTTC.

In its sample, this clonotype was seen many times. This rearrangement joins TRBV5-1 to TRBJ2-2, with D maybe TRBD1 (5 bases). The CDR3 is made up of 14 amino acids. Germline assignment: CDR1 SGHRS and CDR2 YFSETQ. Trimming removed 1 base at V and 3 bases at J, with 7 bases between. For the CDR3, the DNA is TGCGCCAGCAGCTTGTTACAGGACACCGGGGAGCTGTTTTTT. Amino acids: CASSLLQDTGELFF. Based on the CDR3 plus reference TRBV5-1 and TRBJ2-2, the full variable domain is KAGVTQTPRYLIKTRGQQVTLSCSPISGHRSVSWYQQTPGQGLQFLFEYFSETQRNKGNFPGRFSGRQFSNSRSEMNVSTLELGDSALYLCASSLLQDTGELFFGEGSRLTVL.

This sequence joins TRBV3-1 and TRBJ1-2; 7 nucleotides match TRBD1. CDR3 size: 16 residues. Germline lookup yields CDR1 LGHDT and CDR2 YNNKEL (reference sequence). Losses at the gene ends were 5 bases for V and 5 bases for J; bases not matched to a gene: 14. The DNA for the CDR3 is TGTGCCAGCAGCGAAGTAATGAGGGCAGGGGGATATGGCTACACCTTC. Encoded protein: CASSEVMRAGGYGYTF.

This rearrangement joins TRBV28 to TRBJ2-3, with D perhaps matching TRBD1 (5 bases). The CDR3 is 15 residues long. Germline values: CDR1 MDHEN, CDR2 SYDVKM. The V end was cut by 2 bases, the J end by 4 bases, with 13 bases between. The CDR3 bases are TGTGCCAGCAGTTTAGGGGCTCTTCGGTCAGATACGCAGTATTTT. Protein sequence: CASSLGALRSDTQYF.

This clonotype was observed many times. J is TRBJ1-1 and V is TRBV5-1, with no clear D. CDR1 is SGHRS and CDR2 is YFSETQ in the germline V gene. The CDR3 totals 14 residues. Between the trimmed V and J ends, which lost 4 bases and 4 bases, there was a span of 14 bases. This CDR3 is CASSTDPPGTEAFF. The CDR3 nucleotides are TGCGCCAGCAGCACGGACCCCCCCGGCACTGAAGCTTTCTTT.

The J gene is TRBJ2-5, the V gene TRBV7-2; D unclear. The CDR3 is 13 residues long. Germline V CDR1 and CDR2: SGHTA, FQGNSA. The V end was cut by 4 bases, the J end by 3 bases, with 9 bases between. This CDR3 reads CASSSRREETQYF. The CDR3 DNA sequence: TGTGCCAGCAGCTCCCGCCGGGAAGAGACCCAGTACTTC.

V is TRBV9 and J is TRBJ2-3; the D gene is possibly TRBD2 (6 bases). Germline V gene sequence: CDR1 SGDLS, CDR2 YYNGEE. There are 15 residues in the CDR3. Trimming pared 7 bases from V and 3 bases from J, leaving 18 bases between. DNA for the CDR3: TGTGCCAGCTCCCGGGGGACTCTAATAACAGATACGCAGTATTTT. Its protein is CASSRGTLITDTQYF.

The J gene is TRBJ2-1, the V gene TRBV9, with D possibly called TRBD1 or TRBD2 (6 bases each). Germline V gene data show CDR1 as SGDLS and CDR2 as YYNGEE. The CDR3 covers 13 residues. Trimming removed 3 bases from V and 10 bases from J, with 14 bases in between. CDR3 region: CASSGLTRGEQFF. CDR3 coding DNA: TGTGCCAGCAGCGGGCTGACTAGGGGGGAGCAGTTCTTC.

This clonotype was seen more than once but under ten times. This chain links TRBV10-3 with TRBJ1-1, with 9 bases that match TRBD1. The trim removed 11 bases at V and 1 base at J, leaving 5 bases unmatched. CDR1 is ENHRY and CDR2 is SYGVKD in the germline V gene. The CDR3 is 13 residues long. The CDR3 loop reads CAAKGQGNTEAFF. For the CDR3, the DNA is TGTGCCGCCAAGGGACAGGGGAACACTGAAGCTTTCTTT.

This clonotype occurred many times. The CDR3 DNA reads as TGCGCCAGCAGCCAAGATCGTACAGTGCACTATGGCTACACCTTC. Translating it yields CASSQDRTVHYGYTF. The chain recombines TRBV4-3 with TRBJ1-2; D is uncertain. Trimming took 0 bases from V and 3 from J, leaving 11 bases between them. Germline CDR1 LGHNA, CDR2 YSLEER. The CDR3 is 15 residues long.

V and J are TRBV9 and TRBJ2-6, with 9 positions matching TRBD1. The germline gives CDR1 SGDLS, CDR2 YYNGEE. The CDR3 is 17 residues long. V was clipped by 3 bases and J by 3 bases; unmatched bases: 7. CDR3 sequence: CASSAGTGRVGANVLTF. The DNA of the CDR3 is TGTGCCAGCAGCGCGGGGACAGGGAGGGTTGGGGCCAACGTCCTGACTTTC.

This clonotype has a count of ten or more. The chain joins TRBV28 to TRBJ1-2, with unresolved D. Germline lookup yields CDR1 MDHEN and CDR2 SYDVKM. V dropped 3 bases and J dropped 8 bases, with 16 bases sitting between them. The length of the CDR3 is 14 residues. As DNA, the CDR3 is TGTGCCAGCAGTTTCCCGACGGCGACCGGGGGCTACACCTTC. This translates into CASSFPTATGGYTF.

V and J are TRBV6-5 and TRBJ1-5; no clear D gene. This CDR3 comprises 13 residues. V was clipped by 2 bases and J by 4 bases, with 6 bases between them. Germline assignment: CDR1 MNHEY and CDR2 SVGAGI. The CDR3 region has the DNA TGTGCCAGCAGTTACGGCCCTAATCAGCCCCAGCATTTT. It yields the protein CASSYGPNQPQHF.